This passage covers 20 T cell receptor beta chains from one sample sequenced in a study of OX40 agonist ivuxolimab in advanced cancers. TCRdb's table, derived via immunoSEQ multiplex PCR, lists solely in-frame clones and lacks some. The repertoire holds about 77,000 clones, with about 85% as singletons. Material: CD4+ or CD8+ T cells sorted from blood, obtained in a trial of the OX40 agonist ivuxolimab. The receptors shown here come from an adult with an advanced solid tumor such as melanoma, head and neck, liver or kidney cancer.

The V call is TRBV30, the J call TRBJ2-5; D uncertain. Germline CDR1 GTSNPN, CDR2 SVGIG (reference sequence). This CDR3 is built from 11 residues. V was shortened by 2 bases and J by 11 bases, with 12 bases between the two germline ends. CDR3 protein: CAWSLGFEQYF. The CDR3 nucleotides read TGTGCCTGGAGTCTCGGGTTTGAGCAGTACTTC.

The chain combines TRBV11-2 with TRBJ1-1; TRBD1 aligns across 10 bases. Germline V CDR1 and CDR2: SGHAT, FQNNGV. The length of the CDR3 is 16 residues. Germline trimming cut 5 bases from V and 2 bases from J; bases unmatched to any gene: 8. The CDR3 DNA follows: TGTGCCAGCAGCCGAAGTAGGACAGGGGGAAACACTGAAGCTTTCTTT. Amino acids: CASSRSRTGGNTEAFF. Full variable domain (missing parts from reference TRBV11-2 and TRBJ1-1): EAGVAQSPRYKIIEKRQSVAFWCNPISGHATLYWYQQILGQGPKLLIQFQNNGVVDDSQLPKDRFSAERLKGVDSTLKIQPAKLEDSAVYLCASSRSRTGGNTEAFFGQGTRLTVV.

This chain joins TRBV5-1 and TRBJ1-2; possibly TRBD1 for D (5 bases). Trimming left V 0 bases short and J 10 bases short, with 10 bases between. The CDR3 has 12 amino acids. CDR1 is SGHRS and CDR2 is YFSETQ in the germline V gene. In nucleotides, the CDR3 is TGCGCCAGCAGCTTGGGACAGACATTCTACACCTTC. Protein sequence: CASSLGQTFYTF.

V and J are TRBV7-2 and TRBJ2-7; D remains ambiguous. This CDR3 comprises 14 residues. Deletions cut 5 bases from V and 4 bases from J, with 15 bases between. CDR1 and CDR2 (germline): SGHTA, FQGNSA. CDR3 bases: TGTGCCAGCAGCAACTGGCCGGGCCCGTACGAGCAGTACTTC. The encoded protein is CASSNWPGPYEQYF.

V and J are TRBV7-6 and TRBJ1-1; no clear D gene. Germline V gene sequence: CDR1 SGHVS, CDR2 FNYEAQ. The V and J ends lost 5 bases and 5 bases respectively, with 15 bases between them. The CDR3 is 14 residues long. CDR3 bases: TGTGCCAGCAGCCCGTTTGGGCGTGGGACTGAAGCTTTCTTT. Translation: CASSPFGRGTEAFF.

The J gene is TRBJ2-5, the V gene TRBV7-9, with 9 bases identical to TRBD1. The CDR3 covers 18 residues. In germline, CDR1 is SEHNR, CDR2 FQNEAQ (reference sequence). V trimming: 1 base; J trimming: 0 bases; junction bases outside the gene matches: 9. The CDR3 DNA reads as TGTGCCAGCAGCTTAGGGGTGTCGGGACAGGGCTACCAAGAGACCCAGTACTTC. Translating it yields CASSLGVSGQGYQETQYF. Filled out from reference TRBV7-9 and TRBJ2-5, the complete variable domain reads DTGVSQNPRHKITKRGQNVTFRCDPISEHNRLYWYRQTLGQGPEFLTYFQNEAQLEKSRLLSDRFSAERPKGSFSTLEIQRTEQGDSAMYLCASSLGVSGQGYQETQYFGPGTRLLVL.

The genes are TRBV11-2 and TRBJ2-3, with 9 nucleotides matching TRBD2. This CDR3 has 18 amino acids. After removal of 0 bases from V and 5 bases from J, the junction contained 12 bases not matched to a gene. Germline values: CDR1 SGHAT, CDR2 FQNNGV. Here the CDR3 reads CASSLDGGVGLARDTQYF. For the CDR3, the DNA is TGTGCCAGCAGCTTAGATGGAGGCGTAGGACTAGCGAGAGATACGCAGTATTTT. The whole variable domain, remainder taken from reference TRBV11-2 and TRBJ2-3, is EAGVAQSPRYKIIEKRQSVAFWCNPISGHATLYWYQQILGQGPKLLIQFQNNGVVDDSQLPKDRFSAERLKGVDSTLKIQPAKLEDSAVYLCASSLDGGVGLARDTQYFGPGTRLTVL.

The rearrangement joins TRBV4-2 to TRBJ1-3; 8 bases fit TRBD1. Germline V gives CDR1 LGHNA, CDR2 YNFKEQ. CDR3 length: 16 residues. Trimming cost V 1 base and J 1 base; bases outside gene matches: 3. Here the CDR3 reads CASSQGQGASGNTIYF. Written as DNA, the CDR3 is TGTGCCAGCAGCCAAGGGCAGGGGGCATCTGGAAACACCATATATTTT.

The CDR3 loop reads CASSVDDTQYF. CDR3 in DNA: TGTGCCAGCAGCGTAGACGATACGCAGTATTTT. The chain couples TRBV9 to TRBJ2-3; D not resolved. Germline V gene data show CDR1 as SGDLS and CDR2 as YYNGEE. This CDR3 region has 11 residues. Trimming took 0 bases from V and 6 from J, leaving 2 bases between them.

V is TRBV7-9 and J is TRBJ1-3; D is perhaps TRBD1 (5 bases). The CDR3 extends over 16 amino acids. Deletions cut 3 bases from V and 0 bases from J, with 12 bases between. CDR1 is SEHNR and CDR2 is FQNEAQ in the germline V gene (reference sequence). CDR3 sequence reads: CASSFNTGRSGNTIYF. The DNA for the CDR3 is TGTGCCAGCAGCTTTAATACAGGCCGCTCTGGAAACACCATATATTTT.

The CDR3 sequence is CASSGMTSGQEAFF. The CDR3, as DNA: TGTGCCAGCTCAGGGATGACCTCTGGACAGGAAGCTTTCTTT. V gene TRBV18 combines with J gene TRBJ1-1; D might be TRBD1 (6 bases). V was shortened by 5 bases and J by 8 bases, with 18 bases between the two germline ends. The CDR3 contains 14 residues. The germline gives CDR1 KGHSH, CDR2 LQKENI.

The chain has TRBV18 and TRBJ2-7; no reliable D call. Trimming stripped 2 bases from V and 3 bases from J, with 8 bases between. Germline CDR1 KGHSH, CDR2 LQKENI. The CDR3 runs to 13 residues. DNA of the CDR3: TGTGCCAGCTCACCAGCGGCTGGCTACGAGCAGTACTTC. This encodes CASSPAAGYEQYF.

The CDR3 DNA reads TGTGCCATCAGGTCCGGGCGACAGAGCTCTGGGGCCAACGTCCTGACTTTC. Translation gives CAIRSGRQSSGANVLTF. The rearrangement uses TRBV10-3 and TRBJ2-6, with a weak D call TRBD1 (5 bases). CDR1 and CDR2 (germline): ENHRY, SYGVKD. The CDR3 consists of 17 residues. The V end was cut by 6 bases, the J end by 0 bases, with 15 bases between.

The rearrangement links TRBV6-5 to TRBJ2-6; D remains ambiguous. From germline, CDR1 is MNHEY and CDR2 SVGAGI. The length of the CDR3 is 15 residues. V was trimmed by 2 bases and J by 2 bases, leaving 7 bases between them. CDR3 sequence: CASSYATAGANVLTF. The CDR3 DNA reads TGTGCCAGCAGTTACGCGACGGCTGGGGCCAACGTCCTGACTTTC.

V usage is TRBV29-1 and J usage is TRBJ2-6; 7 bases fit TRBD1. V lost 6 bases to trimming and J lost 0 bases; unmatched junction nucleotides: 5. Germline V gives CDR1 SQVTM, CDR2 ANQGSEA. This CDR3 spans 15 amino acids. In DNA form, the CDR3 reads TGCAGCGTATCGGGACAGTACTCTGGGGCCAACGTCCTGACTTTC. Protein: CSVSGQYSGANVLTF.

CDR3 DNA sequence: TGCGCCAGCAGCTTAAACAGCGGGGGGGCGACGACAGATACGCAGTATTTT. Protein sequence: CASSLNSGGATTDTQYF. The chain links TRBV5-1 to TRBJ2-3, with TRBD2 identical over 10 bases. CDR3 length: 17 amino acids. Germline V gene lookup returns CDR1 SGHRS and CDR2 YFSETQ. The V segment lost 2 bases and the J segment 3 bases; nucleotides outside the gene matches: 9.

This sequence joins TRBV4-3 and TRBJ2-1, with TRBD2 matching over 7 bases. Trimming at V came to 0 bases and at J to 8 bases, leaving 1 base not matched to a gene. Germline-derived CDR1 and CDR2 are LGHNA and YSLEER. The CDR3 has 13 amino acids. The CDR3 reads CASSQDAGDEQFF. For the CDR3, the DNA is TGCGCCAGCAGCCAAGACGCGGGGGATGAGCAGTTCTTC.

The gene calls are TRBV11-3 and TRBJ1-1; tentatively, D is TRBD1 (5 bases). The CDR3 length is 15 residues. From germline, CDR1 is SGHNT and CDR2 YENEEA. The V and J ends lost 3 bases and 5 bases respectively, with 16 bases between them. CDR3 in DNA: TGTGCCAGCAGCTTCAGTGGGGGTTCGGGGACTGAAGCTTTCTTT. Residues: CASSFSGGSGTEAFF.

The CDR3 is CASSLIGLAVTGELFF. CDR3 coding DNA: TGTGCCAGCAGCTTAATTGGGCTAGCGGTGACCGGGGAGCTGTTTTTT. This chain connects TRBV7-2 to TRBJ2-2, with 7 bases that match TRBD2. The CDR3 consists of 16 residues. The V gene's germline CDR1 is SGHTA and CDR2 FQGNSA. V was pared by 2 bases and J by 5 bases, with 8 bases of the junction left unmatched.

V is TRBV6-5 and J is TRBJ1-2; no clear D gene. The germline gives CDR1 MNHEY, CDR2 SVGAGI. The length of the CDR3 is 16 residues. Trimming removed 0 bases at V and 2 bases at J, with 13 bases between. CDR3 sequence (DNA): TGTGCCAGCAGTTACTCGATGGTCAGCACGAACTATGGCTACACCTTC. As protein: CASSYSMVSTNYGYTF.